This entry concerns a single T cell receptor beta chain. It lacks a known antigen. No clone much larger than this one lies a single base away; base qualities are absent. The immunoSEQ Assay, a bias-controlled multiplex PCR, was used to amplify TCRbeta CDR3 regions from genomic DNA. The original pipeline was this. Nucleated cell counts per sample were estimated from amplification of reference gene primers within the assay. Sequence reads were collapsed and filtered to measure the absolute abundance of every unique TCRbeta CDR3 rearrangement. For each sample, productive Simpson clonality was calculated as the square root of Simpson's diversity index over productive rearrangements. What TCRdb holds here is the immuneACCESS table cut down to in-frame rearrangements. Part of the clones is not present; checked against another copy, under half of the missing clones reflect an unresolved V gene, and the others are unexplained. That table gives V, J and clone size, and the DNA gave D and trimming. Within this sample are 45,000 to 55,000 clones, with 89% of them counted one time only. Of the sample, roughly 2% falls within the top ten clones.

This entry belongs to a study of blood T cell repertoires in COVID-19 (dated by TCRdb to about 2020). At the level of the whole study: The collaborator samples originated in the United States, Italy and Spain and spanned the acute and convalescent phases of COVID-19. The material from the prospective study consisted of cDNA or gDNA derived from T cells, B-cell-depleted T cells, or PBMCs. The dataset comprised deeply sampled blood TCRbeta repertoires from subjects exposed to, actively infected with, or recovered from COVID-19. The repertoires were made available in a free public database intended to serve as a resource for research on the immune response to SARS-CoV-2. The samples were drawn from two sources: the first 160 participants of the ongoing ImmuneRACE study, and 1,254 subjects contributed by 6 global collaborators. Nearly every sample came with metadata listing a de-identified subject ID, COVID-19 status, age in years and sex. Where HLA class I and class II types were available, the types were taken from metadata supplied by the sample provider, not from assay-based typing.

Each collaborating institution followed its own protocols to collect whole blood in K2EDTA tubes. Collaborator samples were shipped for TCRbeta analysis as frozen whole blood, isolated PBMCs, or DNA extracted from either sample type. The CDR3 sequence holds 14 residues, the cysteine and phenylalanine included. CDR3 DNA only is kept here, 42 bases in frame from base 1. Trimming leaves V shorter by 5 bases and J shorter by 7 bases, with the junction holding 7 bases beyond the gene matches. According to the germline V gene, CDR1 reads MNHEY and CDR2 reads SVGAGI. Study-wide conclusions, independent of this receptor: The amount of clinical and demographic metadata varied by source and participant and was provided uncurated.

The sample comprised peripheral blood. The TCR originated in a human donor in a cohort sampled during active COVID-19. The V and J segments used are TRBV6-5 and TRBJ1-3; 8 middle bases align to TRBD1. CDR3 region: CASSLGTGSNTIYF. The nucleotides read TGTGCCAGCAGTCTTGGGACAGGTTCGAACACCATATATTTT.